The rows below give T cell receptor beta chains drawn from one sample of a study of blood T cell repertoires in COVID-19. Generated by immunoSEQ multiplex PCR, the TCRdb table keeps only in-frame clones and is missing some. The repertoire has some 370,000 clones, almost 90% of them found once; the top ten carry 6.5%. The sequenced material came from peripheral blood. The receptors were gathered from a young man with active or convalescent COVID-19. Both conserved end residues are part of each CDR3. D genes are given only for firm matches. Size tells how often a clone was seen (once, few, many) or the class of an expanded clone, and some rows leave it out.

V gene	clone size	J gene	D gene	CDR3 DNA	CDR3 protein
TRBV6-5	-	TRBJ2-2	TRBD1	TGTGCCAGCACCTATACAGGGGAAGGCACCGGGGAGCTGTTTTTT	CASTYTGEGTGELFF
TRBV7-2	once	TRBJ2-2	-	TGTGCCAGCAGCCCCGGACTCGATCACACCGGGGAGCTGTTTTTT	CASSPGLDHTGELFF
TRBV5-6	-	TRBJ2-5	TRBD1	TGTGCCAGCAGCTCAATTGGACAGGGAGTATCAGAGACCCAGTACTTC	CASSSIGQGVSETQYF
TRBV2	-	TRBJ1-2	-	TGTGCCAGCAGTGACCAGAACTATGGCTACACCTTC	CASSDQNYGYTF
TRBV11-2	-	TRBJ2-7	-	TGTGCCAGCAGCCCACTTTACGAGCAGTACTTC	CASSPLYEQYF
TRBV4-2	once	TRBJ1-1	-	TGTGCCAGCAGCCAAGATCCCCGACAGACGGCAAAAATGAACACTGAAGCTTTCTTT	CASSQDPRQTAKMNTEAFF
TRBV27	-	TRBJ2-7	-	TGTGCCAGCGGCTTCATAGGGGGCGAGCAGTACTTC	CASGFIGGEQYF
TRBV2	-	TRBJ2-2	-	TGTGCCAGCAGTGTATACACCGGGGAGCTGTTTTTT	CASSVYTGELFF
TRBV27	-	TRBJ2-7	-	TGTGCCAGCAGTTTAGGGGAGCCGAGCTCCTACGAGCAGTACTTC	CASSLGEPSSYEQYF
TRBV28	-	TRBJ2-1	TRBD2	TGTGCCAGCAGTCCTAGCGGGGGAGCCGCCTACAATGAGCAGTTCTTC	CASSPSGGAAYNEQFF
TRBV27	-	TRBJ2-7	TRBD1	TGTGCCAGCAGTATGCGGGGACAGGGAAAATCGGGTGAGCAGTACTTC	CASSMRGQGKSGEQYF
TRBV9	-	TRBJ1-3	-	TGTGCCAGCAGCGTAGAGGGGGAGAGCTCTGGAAACACCATATATTTT	CASSVEGESSGNTIYF
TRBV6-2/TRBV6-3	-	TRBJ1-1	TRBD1	TGTGCCAGCAGTTCCAACCGGGACAGGGAAACTGGTCGGGCCAACACTGAAGCTTTCTTT	CASSSNRDRETGRANTEAFF
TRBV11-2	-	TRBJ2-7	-	TGTGCCAGCAGCACCCGAACACAGGGTCTGAACGAGCAGTACTTC	CASSTRTQGLNEQYF
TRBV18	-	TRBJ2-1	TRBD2	TGTGCCAGCTCACCGGCCGGCCTAGCGGGAGGTAGGAATGAGCAGTTCTTC	CASSPAGLAGGRNEQFF
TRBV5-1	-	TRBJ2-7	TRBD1	TGCGCCAGCAGCCCCGGGACAGGGGACTACGAGCAGTACTTC	CASSPGTGDYEQYF
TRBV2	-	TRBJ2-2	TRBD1	TGTGCCAGCAGTGTGATGGGACAGAATACCGGGGAGCTGTTTTTT	CASSVMGQNTGELFF
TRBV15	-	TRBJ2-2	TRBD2	TGTGCCGACCTCCGGGGCCCTAGCGGGAGAAGGTCCGGGGAGCTGTTTTTT	CADLRGPSGRRSGELFF
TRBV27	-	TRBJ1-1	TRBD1	TGTGCCAGCAGTTTATATGAGGGGGCGCCGGGGACTGAAGCTTTCTTT	CASSLYEGAPGTEAFF
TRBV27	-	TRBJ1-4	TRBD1	TGTGCCAGCAGTGCCCGACAGGGGGCGCCGGAAAAACTGTTTTTT	CASSARQGAPEKLFF
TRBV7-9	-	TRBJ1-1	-	TGTGCCAGCAGCTTATCGACAGGTCCTGAAGCTTTCTTT	CASSLSTGPEAFF
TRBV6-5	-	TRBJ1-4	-	TGTGCCAGCAGTTACTCGCAGGGGCGCGCTGAAAAACTGTTTTTT	CASSYSQGRAEKLFF
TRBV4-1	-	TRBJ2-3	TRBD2	TGCGCCAGCAGCCCCGGACTAGCGGGAGGCCACACCCGCACAGATACGCAGTATTTT	CASSPGLAGGHTRTDTQYF